The 26 T cell receptor beta chains below come from one sample, sequenced in a study of cytomegalovirus exposure and HLA in healthy donors. 60 Vbeta and 13 Jbeta primers were used in PCR. This table comes from immunoSEQ multiplex PCR, and its TCRdb copy is limited to in-frame clones, with some not included. This table has fewer than 200,000 clones, 75% to 85% appearing once. The sequencing input was PBMCs. The receptor set was obtained from a female donor in good health and CMV-seronegative.

This chain connects TRBV6-6 to TRBJ1-5; possibly TRBD1 for D (5 bases). CDR1 and CDR2 from the germline V gene are MNHNY and SVGAGI (reference sequence). Trimming removed 6 bases from V and 9 bases from J, with 15 bases in between. The length of the CDR3 is 13 residues. As DNA, the CDR3 is TGTGCCAGCAGCTGGGACGGGGGTTGGCCCCAGCATTTT. Protein: CASSWDGGWPQHF.

V and J are TRBV7-2 and TRBJ2-2, with 7 nucleotides matching TRBD1. This CDR3 comprises 15 residues. Trimming at V came to 6 bases and at J to 4 bases, leaving 8 bases not matched to a gene. Germline V CDR1 and CDR2: SGHTA, FQGNSA. The DNA of the CDR3 is TGTGCCAGCAGGCCACCCGGGACAGTCACCGGGGAGCTGTTTTTT. Residues: CASRPPGTVTGELFF.

The chain employs TRBV29-1 and TRBJ2-5, with 7 bases identical to TRBD1. This CDR3 is built from 14 residues. J lost 1 base, V lost 8 bases, and 10 bases had no gene match. The germline V gene encodes CDR1 SQVTM and CDR2 ANQGSEA. For the CDR3, the DNA is TGCAGCCTCCTGTTCTGGGACAGCCAAGAGACCCAGTACTTC. As protein: CSLLFWDSQETQYF.

The V gene is TRBV5-1, the J gene TRBJ1-5, with D possibly TRBD1 on 6 matching bases. CDR1 is SGHRS and CDR2 is YFSETQ in the germline V gene. The CDR3 runs to 15 residues. Trimming left V 2 bases short and J 2 bases short, with 11 bases between. The CDR3 region has the DNA TGCGCCAGCAGCTTACAGGGTATCGGCAATCAGCCCCAGCATTTT. It encodes CASSLQGIGNQPQHF.

The rearrangement links TRBV7-2 to TRBJ1-6; D remains unclear. V was trimmed by 4 bases and J by 0 bases, leaving 10 bases between them. This CDR3 contains 16 residues. In germline, CDR1 is SGHTA, CDR2 FQGNSA. The DNA of the CDR3 is TGTGCCAGCAGCTCGCGAGTGAGCTCCTATAATTCACCCCTCCACTTT. It translates to CASSSRVSSYNSPLHF.

The V and J genes are TRBV6-4 and TRBJ2-2; the D gene is possibly TRBD1 (6 bases). This CDR3 contains 15 residues. Trimming took off 1 base at V and 2 bases at J, with 8 bases between the two ends. Germline CDR1 reads MRHNA; CDR2 reads SNTAGT. This CDR3 is CASSDYGTNTGELFF. CDR3 nucleotides: TGTGCCAGCAGTGACTACGGGACAAACACCGGGGAGCTGTTTTTT.

The gene calls are TRBV5-6 and TRBJ1-3; 7 bases map to TRBD1. The CDR3 is 17 residues long. The germline V gene encodes CDR1 SGHDT and CDR2 YYEEEE. Trimming took 4 bases from V and 0 from J; bases not matched to a gene: 10. The CDR3 protein is CASSGPEGAFSGNTIYF. The DNA of the CDR3 is TGTGCCAGCAGCGGGCCTGAGGGGGCCTTCTCTGGAAACACCATATATTTT.

The chain employs TRBV12-5 and TRBJ2-1; D may be TRBD2 (6 bases). This CDR3 is 15 amino acids long. Germline-derived CDR1 and CDR2 are LGHNT and FRNRAP. V shed 0 bases and J shed 8 bases, with 14 bases lying between them. As DNA, the CDR3 is TGTGCTAGTGGTTTGGTTAGCGGCCAAGTAGATGAGCAGTTCTTC. Its translation: CASGLVSGQVDEQFF.

V gene TRBV25-1 combines with J gene TRBJ2-5, with 11 bases that match TRBD1. Unmatched junction bases numbered 11, after V lost 7 bases and J lost 4 bases. The CDR3 covers 16 residues. Germline V gene data show CDR1 as MGHDK and CDR2 as SYGVNS. The CDR3 spells CASTLSGQGAVETQYF. CDR3 sequence (DNA): TGTGCCAGCACTCTAAGCGGACAGGGGGCTGTAGAGACCCAGTACTTC.

V is TRBV7-3 and J is TRBJ2-1, with 14 bases aligning to TRBD2. The CDR3 has 16 residues. Germline trimming cut 2 bases from V and 7 bases from J; bases unmatched to any gene: 4. Germline assignment: CDR1 SGHTA and CDR2 FQGTGA. CDR3 DNA: TGTGCCAGCAGCTTATTGGGACTAGCGGGAGTAAATGAGCAGTTCTTC. Its translation: CASSLLGLAGVNEQFF.

The chain couples TRBV27 to TRBJ1-1; tentative D call: TRBD1 (5 bases). The CDR3 runs to 11 residues. The V gene lost 10 bases and the J gene lost 8 bases, with 14 bases spanning the gap. Germline CDR1 MNHEY, CDR2 SMNVEV (reference sequence). The CDR3 sequence: CATLWGPEAFF. The CDR3 region has the DNA TGTGCCACCCTGTGGGGCCCCGAAGCTTTCTTT.

This clone was detected once. This sequence joins TRBV5-5 and TRBJ2-5, with 8 nucleotides matching TRBD1. The CDR3 sequence is 15 residues long. CDR1 is SGHKS, CDR2 YYEKEE, per germline (reference sequence). V gave up 3 bases and J gave up 2 bases; unmatched junction bases: 6. The CDR3 here is CASSWGTGNQETQYF. CDR3 in DNA: TGTGCCAGCAGCTGGGGGACAGGCAATCAAGAGACCCAGTACTTC.

The J gene is TRBJ2-5, the V gene TRBV5-1, with 8 nucleotides matching TRBD1. Trimming took 0 bases from V and 5 from J; bases not matched to a gene: 3. CDR3 length equals 14 residues. Germline values: CDR1 SGHRS, CDR2 YFSETQ. The CDR3 loop is CASSLAGGGETQYF. CDR3 sequence (DNA): TGCGCCAGCAGCTTGGCAGGGGGCGGCGAGACCCAGTACTTC.

The gene calls are TRBV2 and TRBJ2-7; TRBD2 is a possible D gene (7 bases). Trimming stripped 6 bases from V and 0 bases from J, with 33 bases between. The germline gives CDR1 SNHLY, CDR2 FYNNEI. The CDR3 has 21 amino acids. This chain's CDR3 is CASSGGGEGQTNNRVSYEQYF. The CDR3 DNA sequence: TGTGCCAGCAGCGGTGGGGGGGAGGGACAAACAAATAACCGAGTCTCCTACGAGCAGTACTTC.

V usage is TRBV5-1 and J usage is TRBJ2-7; a weak D match, TRBD2 (6 bases). Trimming pared 7 bases from V and 2 bases from J, leaving 13 bases between. Germline lookup yields CDR1 SGHRS and CDR2 YFSETQ. CDR3 size: 13 residues. The CDR3 coding sequence is TGCGCCAGCCCCCGGAGGGCCGCCTACGAGCAGTACTTC. Protein product: CASPRRAAYEQYF.

About this clone itself: Sequence at one end of the junction differs from germline and may be a read error. The chain couples TRBV5-4 to TRBJ2-4, with a tentative D call TRBD2 (5 bases). The CDR3 is made up of 13 amino acids. CDR1 is SGHNT, CDR2 YYREEE, per germline (reference sequence). The CDR3 DNA reads as TGTGCCAGCAGCTTGGCCGGGGAAAACAGTCAGTACTTC. It specifies CASSLAGENSQYF. The full variable domain, its missing parts supplied by reference TRBV5-4 and TRBJ2-4, is ETGVTQSPTHLIKTRGQQVTLRCSSQSGHNTVSWYQQALGQGPQFIFQYYREEENGRGNFPPRFSGLQFPNYSSELNVNALELDDSALYLCASSLAGENSQYFGAGTRLSVL.

V and J are TRBV7-2 and TRBJ2-1; no firm D call. Germline V gives CDR1 SGHTA, CDR2 FQGNSA. With 1 base removed from V and 9 bases from J, the gap between germline ends came to 16 bases. CDR3 length: 15 amino acids. Here the CDR3 reads CASSLDPSRHGEQFF. CDR3 bases: TGTGCCAGCAGCTTAGACCCGAGCAGGCATGGTGAGCAGTTCTTC.

This chain uses TRBV18 with TRBJ2-7, with TRBD1 matching 7 bases. This CDR3 is 14 amino acids long. Germline lookup yields CDR1 KGHSH and CDR2 LQKENI. V gave up 2 bases and J gave up 2 bases; unmatched junction bases: 3. The CDR3 is CASSPSTGPYEQYF. For the CDR3, the DNA is TGTGCCAGCTCACCATCGACAGGGCCCTACGAGCAGTACTTC.

The V and J genes are TRBV2 and TRBJ1-4, with TRBD1 matching over 10 bases. This CDR3 is 15 amino acids long. V was pared by 1 base and J by 10 bases, with 6 bases of the junction left unmatched. Germline CDR1 reads SNHLY; CDR2 reads FYNNEI. The CDR3 nucleotides are TGTGCCAGCAGTGAAGTTGGGACAGGGGAGGGAAAACTGTTTTTT. Amino acids: CASSEVGTGEGKLFF.

The chain couples TRBV7-6 to TRBJ2-3, with 9 positions matching TRBD2. The V gene end was trimmed by 5 bases and the J gene end by 9 bases; junction bases not matched to a gene: 15. The CDR3 is 16 residues long. Germline V lookup: CDR1 SGHVS, CDR2 FNYEAQ. The CDR3, as DNA: TGTGCCAGCAGCGGGGCGACTAGCGGTGGCCCGAAGACGCAGTATTTT. This encodes CASSGATSGGPKTQYF.

The chain's CDR3 is CASSFDRANTGELFF. Here the CDR3 DNA reads TGTGCCAGCAGCTTCGACAGGGCGAACACCGGGGAGCTGTTTTTT. The V gene is TRBV7-3, the J gene TRBJ2-2; TRBD1 agrees at 7 bases. With 3 bases clipped from V and 0 bases from J, the junction kept 1 base outside the gene matches. The CDR3 is made up of 15 amino acids. The V gene's germline CDR1 is SGHTA and CDR2 FQGTGA. The full variable domain, in which reference TRBV7-3 and TRBJ2-2 provide the parts outside the CDR3, is GAGVSQTPSNKVTEKGKYVELRCDPISGHTALYWYRQSLGQGPEFLIYFQGTGAADDSGLPNDRFFAVRPEGSVSTLKIQRTERGDSAVYLCASSFDRANTGELFFGEGSRLTVL.

The chain uses TRBV27 and TRBJ1-4; TRBD1 matches at 8 bases. V was clipped by 6 bases and J by 5 bases; unmatched bases: 11. The CDR3 runs to 16 residues. Germline loops: CDR1 MNHEY, CDR2 SMNVEV (reference sequence). The CDR3 bases are TGTGCCAGCAGCCGAACGCGGGACAGGAAAAATGAAAAACTGTTTTTT. This gives the protein CASSRTRDRKNEKLFF.

CDR3 sequence reads: CSAEEGYTEAFF. The CDR3 DNA is TGCTCTGCTGAGGAGGGATACACTGAAGCTTTCTTT. The chain carries TRBV29-1 and TRBJ1-1; D is unresolved. The germline CDR1 and CDR2 sequences are SQVTM and ANQGSEA. This CDR3 has 12 residues.

V and J are TRBV10-1 and TRBJ2-3, with 10 positions matching TRBD1. CDR3 length equals 17 residues. Germline V gene lookup returns CDR1 WNHNN and CDR2 SYGVQD (reference sequence). Unmatched junction bases numbered 11, after V lost 6 bases and J lost 2 bases. The CDR3 DNA follows: TGCGCCAGCAGCGACCCACCAGGGACAGGGGCCACAGATACGCAGTATTTT. Amino acids: CASSDPPGTGATDTQYF.

This chain connects TRBV4-2 to TRBJ2-2; maybe TRBD2 (6 bases). With 4 bases removed from V and 4 bases from J, the gap between germline ends came to 13 bases. The V gene's germline CDR1 is LGHNA and CDR2 YNFKEQ. This CDR3 has 15 residues. CDR3 in DNA: TGTGCCAGCAGCCTTAACCCCGGGAGCACCGGGGAGCTGTTTTTT. Amino acid sequence: CASSLNPGSTGELFF.

CDR3 coding DNA: TGTGCCAGCAGCTCCCTCCTAGGACTAGCGGGGGTGGCAGAGACCCAGTACTTC. Its protein is CASSSLLGLAGVAETQYF. The chain combines TRBV7-2 with TRBJ2-5, with TRBD2 identical over 13 bases. The CDR3 is 18 residues long. After removal of 4 bases from V and 4 bases from J, the junction contained 12 bases not matched to a gene. CDR1 is SGHTA and CDR2 is FQGNSA in the germline V gene.